The TCR beta chain under discussion was sequenced for a study of T cell responses to AZD1222 COVID-19 vaccine. The wider study: Second-dose timings of about 4 or about 12 weeks were pooled. Whole-study results and caveats: Unmutated variant regions reportedly attract nearly half of all spike-specific TCRs. Clonal diversity may have been underestimated, and the donors were mostly white British, with more females than males. Spike-specific TCR breadth rose after two AZD1222 doses, and depth rose as well.

The V end was cut by 6 bases, the J end by 8 bases, with 10 bases between. This CDR3 is built from 11 residues. Concerning this clone itself: What it binds is unknown.

Libraries were prepared by immunoSEQ multiplex PCR; TCRdb keeps only in-frame clonotypes and omits some of them. The sample contains some 150,000 clones, around 91% of which appear only once. V and J are TRBV12-3 or TRBV12-4 and TRBJ1-1; D not certain. The TCR originated in an adult in good health. The specimen comprised peripheral blood, sampled on day 0 of AZD1222 vaccination. CDR3 sequence reads: CASSATSEAFF. DNA for the CDR3: TGTGCCAGCAGCGCGACCTCCGAAGCTTTCTTT.